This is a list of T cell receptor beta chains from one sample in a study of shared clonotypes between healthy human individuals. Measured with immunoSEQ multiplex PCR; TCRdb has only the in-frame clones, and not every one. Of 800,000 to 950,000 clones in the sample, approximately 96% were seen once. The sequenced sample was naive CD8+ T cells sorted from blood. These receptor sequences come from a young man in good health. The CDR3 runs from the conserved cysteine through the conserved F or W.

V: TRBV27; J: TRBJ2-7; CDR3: CASSLSGGAGYEQYF
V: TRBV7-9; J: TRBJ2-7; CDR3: CASSLQSYEQYF
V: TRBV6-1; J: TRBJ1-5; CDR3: CASSEGSTGQPQHF
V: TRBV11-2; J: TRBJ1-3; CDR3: CASSLARDSGNTIYF
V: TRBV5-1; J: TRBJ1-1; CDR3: CASSGTDTEAFF
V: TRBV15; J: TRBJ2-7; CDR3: CATSRERAYEQYF
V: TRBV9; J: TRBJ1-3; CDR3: CASSSTDSGNTIYF
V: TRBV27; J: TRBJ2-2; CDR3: CASRLPPRGELFF
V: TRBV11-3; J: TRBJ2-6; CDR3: CASSWTGTGEPISGANVLTF
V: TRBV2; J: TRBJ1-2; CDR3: CVTASGQNYGYTF
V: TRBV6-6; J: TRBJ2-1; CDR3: CASNLQGPNEQFF
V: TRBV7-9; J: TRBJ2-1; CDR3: CASLGGAEGNNEQFF
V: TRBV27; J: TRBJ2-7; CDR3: CASSPGQGFYEQYF
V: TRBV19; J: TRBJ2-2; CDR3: CASSIWSSTGELFF
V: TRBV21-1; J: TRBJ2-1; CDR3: CASSKFAGLAGSLWLNEQFF
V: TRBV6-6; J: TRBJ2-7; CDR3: CASSSWGSSYEQYF
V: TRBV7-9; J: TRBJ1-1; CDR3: CASSLAPLDTEAFF
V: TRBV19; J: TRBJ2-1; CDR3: CASSIDSYNEQFF
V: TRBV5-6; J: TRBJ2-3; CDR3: CASSSSERTQYF
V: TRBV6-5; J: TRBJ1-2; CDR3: CASSYSPANYGYTF
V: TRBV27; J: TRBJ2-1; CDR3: CASRLAGKSNEQFF
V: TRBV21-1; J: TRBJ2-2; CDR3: CASSRLRLAGESGELFF
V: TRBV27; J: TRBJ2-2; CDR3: CASSKGSGELFF
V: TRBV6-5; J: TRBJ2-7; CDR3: CASSLGDYQTYEQYF
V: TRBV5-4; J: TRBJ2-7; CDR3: CASSLFSREQYF
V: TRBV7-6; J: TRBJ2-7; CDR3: CASSWKTSGRSHEQYF
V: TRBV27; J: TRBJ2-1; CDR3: CASSFDLPGTGEQFF
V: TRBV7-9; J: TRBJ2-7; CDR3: CASSSDSSYEQYF
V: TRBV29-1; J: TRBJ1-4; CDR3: CSVEGQGDEKLFF
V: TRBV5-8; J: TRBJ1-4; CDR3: CASSLPGTTNEKLFF
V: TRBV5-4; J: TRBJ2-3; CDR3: CASSLAVGAGTQYF
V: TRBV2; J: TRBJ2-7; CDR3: CATWTGTYEQYF
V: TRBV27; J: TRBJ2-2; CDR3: CASSLIETTTGELFF